This TCR beta chain was observed in a study of T cells in tumors after PD-1 blockade. This clone is judged medium-sized (0.01 to 0.1%). Sequencing was performed with immunoSEQ multiplex PCR; in TCRdb, only in-frame clones are kept and a portion is missing. The repertoire has roughly 12,000 clones, under 80% of them found once; the top ten carry 15% to 20%. Germline CDR1 is SGHNT and CDR2 is YENEEA. The CDR3 runs to 19 residues. V dropped 1 base and J dropped 0; count of bases not matched to a gene: 9. The material sequenced was tumor tissue, taken before anti-PD-1 treatment. The source of this sequence is a human donor with basal cell carcinoma. This chain uses TRBV11-3 with TRBJ2-1, with 10 positions matching TRBD2. This CDR3 reads CASSLGVAGGWSSYNEQFF. The CDR3 nucleotides are TGTGCCAGCAGCTTAGGGGTAGCGGGGGGCTGGAGCTCCTACAATGAGCAGTTCTTC. The full variable domain, rest sourced from reference TRBV11-3 and TRBJ2-1, is EAGVVQSPRYKIIEKKQPVAFWCNPISGHNTLYWYLQNLGQGPELLIRYENEEAVDDSQLPKDRFSAERLKGVDSTLKIQPAELGDSAVYLCASSLGVAGGWSSYNEQFFGPGTRLTVL.